The entry that follows covers one T cell receptor beta chain sequence. As yet, its antigen is unknown. The sample comes from a study of T cell responses to AZD1222 COVID-19 vaccine. Study-level results: Mostly white British, mostly female donors; authors suggested clonal diversity may be underestimated. No day 14 peak samples; only post-peak repertoires were characterized. Regions 160-218 and 743-854 dominated among vaccine-associated CD4 TCRs spanning spike. Of spike-specific TCRs, nearly half reportedly target regions left unmutated in variants.

CDR3 length: 14 amino acids. Germline CDR1 reads MRHNA; CDR2 reads SNTAGT. V gave up 2 bases and J gave up 4 bases; unmatched junction bases: 3. The repertoire was sequenced with immunoSEQ multiplex PCR; TCRdb's copy has only in-frame clones and lacks some. The sample contains about 93,000 clones, 80% to 90% of which appear only once. The chain has TRBV6-4 and TRBJ1-2, with 8 bases identical to TRBD1. This receptor was obtained from an adult who received the AZD1222 COVID-19 vaccine. Sequenced here: peripheral blood, sampled 28 days after the second AZD1222 dose. The CDR3 here is CASSDGTGAYGYTF. The CDR3 DNA reads TGTGCCAGCAGTGACGGGACAGGAGCCTATGGCTACACCTTC.